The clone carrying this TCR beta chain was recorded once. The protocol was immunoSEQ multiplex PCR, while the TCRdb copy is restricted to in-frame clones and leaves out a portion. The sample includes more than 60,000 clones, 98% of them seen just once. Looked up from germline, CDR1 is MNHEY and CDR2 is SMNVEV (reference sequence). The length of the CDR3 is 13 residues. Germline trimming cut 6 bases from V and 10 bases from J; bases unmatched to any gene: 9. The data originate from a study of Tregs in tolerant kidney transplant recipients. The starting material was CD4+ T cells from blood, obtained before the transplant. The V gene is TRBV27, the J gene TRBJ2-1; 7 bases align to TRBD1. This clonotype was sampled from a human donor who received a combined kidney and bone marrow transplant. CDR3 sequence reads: CASSRADRVEQFF. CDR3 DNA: TGTGCCAGCAGCCGCGCTGACAGGGTCGAGCAGTTCTTC.